The 28 T cell receptor beta chains below all came from one sample that was sequenced in a study of technical replicates of blood from several donors. Here immunoSEQ multiplex PCR was the method, and the copy in TCRdb shows in-frame clones only, minus some. The sample lists some 80,000 clones, just over 95% occurring once. Specimen: T cells isolated from PBMCs. The source is a human donor in good health.

V usage is TRBV28 and J usage is TRBJ2-1, with D uncertain. CDR3 size: 15 residues. Trimming left V 3 bases short and J 2 bases short, with 11 bases between. Germline CDR1 and CDR2: MDHEN and SYDVKM. In nucleotides, the CDR3 is TGTGCCAGCAGTTTCCCGCAACTAACCTACAATGAGCAGTTCTTC. It yields the protein CASSFPQLTYNEQFF. The variable domain in full, with the rest retrieved from reference TRBV28 and TRBJ2-1, is DVKVTQSSRYLVKRTGEKVFLECVQDMDHENMFWYRQDPGLGLRLIYFSYDVKMKEKGDIPEGYSVSREKKERFSLILESASTNQTSMYLCASSFPQLTYNEQFFGPGTRLTVL.

The count of this clone is one. The CDR3 coding sequence is TGTGCCAGCAGCTTAATCCGGGACAGGGGTAGTGGCACTGAAGCTTTCTTT. This codes for CASSLIRDRGSGTEAFF. V is TRBV7-3 and J is TRBJ1-1; 10 nucleotides line up with TRBD1. From germline, CDR1 is SGHTA and CDR2 FQGTGA. The CDR3 spans 17 residues. Germline trimming cut 1 base from V and 4 bases from J; bases unmatched to any gene: 9. Using reference TRBV7-3 and TRBJ1-1 for the parts outside the CDR3, the full variable domain is GAGVSQTPSNKVTEKGKYVELRCDPISGHTALYWYRQSLGQGPEFLIYFQGTGAADDSGLPNDRFFAVRPEGSVSTLKIQRTERGDSAVYLCASSLIRDRGSGTEAFFGQGTRLTVV.

The chain uses TRBV22-1 and TRBJ2-7; TRBD1, the table's D call, lacks a check against the DNA. TRBV22-1 counts as a pseudogene. The CDR3 spans 13 residues. The CDR3, as DNA: TGTCCTGGGAGCGCCCTAACAGCCTACGAGCAGTACTTC. Translating gives CPGSALTAYEQYF.

The V call is TRBV28, the J call TRBJ1-5; D is undetermined. Per the germline V gene, CDR1 is MDHEN and CDR2 is SYDVKM. This CDR3 is built from 10 residues. Trimming shortened V by 10 bases and J by 10 bases, and 11 bases separated the two germline ends. The CDR3: CATRSGPQHF. The CDR3 region has the DNA TGTGCCACCCGTAGCGGACCCCAGCATTTT.

The V and J genes are TRBV19 and TRBJ2-2; D unresolved. The CDR3 covers 12 residues. Germline V lookup: CDR1 LNHDA, CDR2 SQIVND (reference sequence). Trimming took off 4 bases at V and 2 bases at J, with 2 bases between the two ends. CDR3 coding DNA: TGTGCCAGTAGTACTAACACCGGGGAGCTGTTTTTT. Its protein product is CASSTNTGELFF. Looking up the rest from reference TRBV19 and TRBJ2-2 gives the full variable domain: DGGITQSPKYLFRKEGQNVTLSCEQNLNHDAMYWYRQDPGQGLRLIYYSQIVNDFQKGDIAEGYSVSREKKESFPLTVTSAQKNPTAFYLCASSTNTGELFFGEGSRLTVL.

This clone was observed a single time. This rearrangement joins TRBV11-3 to TRBJ2-7; no definite D call. Germline CDR1 SGHNT, CDR2 YENEEA. The germline V and J ends were trimmed by 5 bases and 3 bases, with 11 bases remaining between them. The CDR3 sequence is 13 residues long. CDR3 DNA sequence: TGTGCCAGCAGCATTACAGTTCTCTACGAGCAGTACTTC. Translation: CASSITVLYEQYF.

This clone was observed once. The chain couples TRBV28 to TRBJ2-7; D perhaps matches TRBD2 (6 bases). V gave up 4 bases and J gave up 0 bases, with 16 bases separating them. This CDR3 is built from 16 residues. Per germline, CDR1 MDHEN and CDR2 SYDVKM. The CDR3 region is CASSSQGGRSSYEQYF. Written as DNA, the CDR3 is TGTGCCAGCAGTTCCCAAGGAGGGCGGAGCTCCTACGAGCAGTACTTC. The variable domain in full, completed from reference TRBV28 and TRBJ2-7, reads DVKVTQSSRYLVKRTGEKVFLECVQDMDHENMFWYRQDPGLGLRLIYFSYDVKMKEKGDIPEGYSVSREKKERFSLILESASTNQTSMYLCASSSQGGRSSYEQYFGPGTRLTVT.

The chain couples TRBV7-2 to TRBJ2-3; possibly TRBD1 for D (5 bases). This CDR3 spans 14 amino acids. Between the trimmed V and J ends, which lost 7 bases and 0 bases, there was a span of 11 bases. CDR1 is SGHTA, CDR2 FQGNSA, per germline. CDR3 DNA sequence: TGTGCCAGCAATTTAGGGGATAGCACAGATACGCAGTATTTT. As protein: CASNLGDSTDTQYF.

This chain connects TRBV6-5 to TRBJ2-1; D unclear. Deletions cut 0 bases from V and 4 bases from J, with 10 bases between. This CDR3 is built from 15 residues. The germline V gene encodes CDR1 MNHEY and CDR2 SVGAGI. In DNA form, the CDR3 reads TGTGCCAGCAGTTACTCGACCCGCGGATACAATGAGCAGTTCTTC. This sequence encodes CASSYSTRGYNEQFF.

The rearrangement links TRBV9 to TRBJ1-2; unclear D gene. Looked up from germline, CDR1 is SGDLS and CDR2 is YYNGEE. Trimming left V 4 bases short and J 7 bases short, with 26 bases between. The CDR3 is made up of 17 amino acids. In DNA, the CDR3 is TGTGCCAGCAGCTCCCACCGAGCGCGCGTCCCGGGGATTGGCTACACCTTC. This gives the protein CASSSHRARVPGIGYTF.

This rearrangement joins TRBV18 to TRBJ2-7; TRBD1 matches 7 bases. This CDR3 region has 14 residues. V dropped 7 bases and J dropped 0; count of bases not matched to a gene: 6. The germline V gene has CDR1 KGHSH and CDR2 LQKENI. The CDR3 protein is CASCRDSSSYEQYF. CDR3 DNA: TGTGCCAGCTGTCGGGACAGCAGCTCCTACGAGCAGTACTTC.

The count of this clone is one. The chain couples TRBV5-5 to TRBJ2-1; 9 bases map to TRBD1. The CDR3 consists of 17 residues. Per germline, CDR1 SGHKS and CDR2 YYEKEE (reference sequence). V shed 3 bases, J shed 7 bases, and the junction held 14 bases outside the gene matches. CDR3 sequence: CASSSSLGQGIRNEQFF. Written as DNA, the CDR3 is TGTGCCAGCAGCTCAAGTTTAGGACAGGGGATTAGGAATGAGCAGTTCTTC.

This clone was seen a single time. V usage is TRBV2 and J usage is TRBJ1-5; D possibly corresponds to TRBD1 (6 bases). Germline assignment: CDR1 SNHLY and CDR2 FYNNEI. The CDR3 has 13 residues. With 8 bases removed from V and 7 bases from J, the gap between germline ends came to 15 bases. CDR3 loop: CASGRGPGQPQHF. The CDR3 nucleotides read TGTGCCAGCGGGCGGGGGCCAGGGCAGCCCCAGCATTTT.

The chain carries TRBV10-2 and TRBJ2-3; 9 bases match TRBD2. CDR1 is WSHSY and CDR2 is SAAADI in the germline V gene. The junction had 8 bases not matched to a gene; V was cut back by 10 bases and J by 3 bases. The length of the CDR3 is 14 residues. The DNA of the CDR3 is TGCGCCATCCTAATGACTAGCGGTACAGATACGCAGTATTTT. Its translation: CAILMTSGTDTQYF.

V usage is TRBV27 and J usage is TRBJ1-2, with D perhaps TRBD1 (5 bases). Looked up from germline, CDR1 is MNHEY and CDR2 is SMNVEV (reference sequence). Trimming shortened V by 0 bases and J by 5 bases, and 16 bases separated the two germline ends. The CDR3 is made up of 16 amino acids. Written as DNA, the CDR3 is TGTGCCAGCAGTTTATCGCCCCCGGGGAGGGGATATGGCTACACCTTC. Its translation: CASSLSPPGRGYGYTF.

V and J are TRBV4-1 and TRBJ1-3, with 10 nucleotides matching TRBD1. Looked up from germline, CDR1 is MGHRA and CDR2 is YSYEKL. The CDR3 is 16 residues long. Trimming at V came to 4 bases and at J to 3 bases, leaving 6 bases not matched to a gene. The CDR3 loop is CASSRPTGGYGNTIYF. The CDR3 DNA is TGCGCCAGCAGCCGTCCGACAGGGGGCTATGGAAACACCATATATTTT.

The chain carries TRBV6-6 and TRBJ1-1; D is perhaps TRBD1 (6 bases). V lost 7 bases, J lost 5 bases, and 14 bases lay in between. The CDR3 length is 13 residues. Per germline, CDR1 MNHNY and CDR2 SVGAGI (reference sequence). CDR3 protein: CASTLGARTEAFF. As DNA, the CDR3 is TGTGCCAGCACCCTGGGGGCTAGGACTGAAGCTTTCTTT.

CDR3: CASTRQPGNEKLFF. CDR3 bases: TGTGCCAGCACCAGGCAACCTGGGAATGAAAAACTGTTTTTT. This chain links TRBV2 with TRBJ1-4; unclear D gene. Germline CDR1 SNHLY, CDR2 FYNNEI. The V and J ends lost 7 bases and 5 bases respectively, with 14 bases between them. This CDR3 has 14 amino acids.

The chain combines TRBV27 with TRBJ1-2; 7 bases match TRBD1. The germline V gene encodes CDR1 MNHEY and CDR2 SMNVEV (reference sequence). The CDR3 sequence is 14 residues long. Germline trimming cut 3 bases from V and 4 bases from J; bases unmatched to any gene: 5. CDR3 sequence reads: CASSLAGQSYGYTF. CDR3 nucleotides: TGTGCCAGCAGTTTGGCGGGACAGAGCTATGGCTACACCTTC.

V and J are TRBV9 and TRBJ2-1; 8 bases line up with TRBD2. After removal of 4 bases from V and 8 bases from J, the junction contained 5 bases not matched to a gene. Germline V gives CDR1 SGDLS, CDR2 YYNGEE. The CDR3 extends over 13 amino acids. CDR3 nucleotide sequence: TGTGCCAGCAGCTCTAGCGGGCGTGATGAGCAGTTCTTC. Translation gives CASSSSGRDEQFF.

For the CDR3, the DNA is TGCGCCAGCAGCCAAGAACTCTCTGGGGCCAACGTCCTGACTTTC. Translation gives CASSQELSGANVLTF. The chain combines TRBV4-3 with TRBJ2-6; D ambiguous. The CDR3 contains 15 residues. The V end lost 0 bases, the J end lost 0 bases, and 3 bases lay between the germline ends. Germline V gives CDR1 LGHNA, CDR2 YSLEER.

J is TRBJ1-2 and V is TRBV28; perhaps TRBD1 as D (6 bases). Germline assignment: CDR1 MDHEN and CDR2 SYDVKM. V lost 7 bases and J lost 4, with 16 bases in between. This CDR3 contains 14 residues. The CDR3 reads CASIIQGRGYGYTF. In DNA form, the CDR3 reads TGTGCCAGCATTATACAGGGACGTGGCTATGGCTACACCTTC.

The V gene is TRBV6-6, the J gene TRBJ2-5, with a tentative D call TRBD1 (6 bases). The CDR3 runs 14 residues. The V gene's germline CDR1 is MNHNY and CDR2 SVGAGI (reference sequence). V lost 2 bases, J lost 2 bases, and 9 bases lay in between. CDR3 nucleotides: TGTGCCAGCAGTTACGGGACACCACAAGAGACCCAGTACTTC. It codes for CASSYGTPQETQYF.

This chain uses TRBV11-2 with TRBJ1-2; 8 bases agree with TRBD1. Germline V lookup: CDR1 SGHAT, CDR2 FQNNGV. V dropped 3 bases and J dropped 7; count of bases not matched to a gene: 13. This CDR3 region has 16 residues. In DNA form, the CDR3 reads TGTGCCAGCAGCTTTCAGGGGGCGCTTGTCGATCGTGGCTACACCTTC. Translated: CASSFQGALVDRGYTF.

This clone is a singleton in its sample. The chain has TRBV18 and TRBJ2-5; D call uncertain. The CDR3 is 14 residues long. The V and J ends lost 0 bases and 4 bases respectively, with 9 bases between them. Germline-derived CDR1 and CDR2 are KGHSH and LQKENI. The CDR3 region is CASSPPRPVETQYF. DNA for the CDR3: TGTGCCAGCTCACCACCGAGGCCAGTAGAGACCCAGTACTTC.

This chain links TRBV4-1 with TRBJ2-7; 14 nucleotides line up with TRBD2. V was pared by 0 bases and J by 5 bases, with 6 bases of the junction left unmatched. The germline V gene has CDR1 MGHRA and CDR2 YSYEKL. This CDR3 spans 17 amino acids. CDR3: CASSQDYGLAGGNEQYF. The CDR3 nucleotides are TGCGCCAGCAGCCAAGATTATGGACTAGCGGGAGGCAACGAGCAGTACTTC.

The rearrangement links TRBV9 to TRBJ1-2, with 7 bases matching TRBD1. The CDR3 has 13 amino acids. Germline CDR1 SGDLS, CDR2 YYNGEE. J gave up 8 bases and V 2 bases, and 6 bases lay outside the gene matches. CDR3 in amino acids: CASSVRQGRGYTF. The CDR3 DNA is TGTGCCAGCAGCGTCAGACAGGGTAGAGGCTACACCTTC.

The rearrangement uses TRBV19 and TRBJ2-2; D possibly corresponds to TRBD1 (6 bases). The CDR3 has 13 residues. The ends were cut back, 5 bases at V and 8 bases at J, with 12 bases in the middle. Germline V gene data show CDR1 as LNHDA and CDR2 as SQIVND (reference sequence). The CDR3 loop is CASSLQGLGELFF. CDR3 nucleotides: TGTGCCAGTAGTCTACAGGGTCTGGGGGAGCTGTTTTTT.